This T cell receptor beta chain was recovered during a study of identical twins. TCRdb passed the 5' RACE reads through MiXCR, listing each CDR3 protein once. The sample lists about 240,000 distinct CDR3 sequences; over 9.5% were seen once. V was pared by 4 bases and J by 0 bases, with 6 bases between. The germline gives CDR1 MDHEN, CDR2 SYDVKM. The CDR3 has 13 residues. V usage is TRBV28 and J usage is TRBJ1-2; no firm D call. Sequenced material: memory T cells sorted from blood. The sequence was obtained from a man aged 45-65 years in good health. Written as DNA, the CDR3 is TGTGCCAGCAGTTCAACCGCTAACTATGGCTACACCTTC. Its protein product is CASSSTANYGYTF.